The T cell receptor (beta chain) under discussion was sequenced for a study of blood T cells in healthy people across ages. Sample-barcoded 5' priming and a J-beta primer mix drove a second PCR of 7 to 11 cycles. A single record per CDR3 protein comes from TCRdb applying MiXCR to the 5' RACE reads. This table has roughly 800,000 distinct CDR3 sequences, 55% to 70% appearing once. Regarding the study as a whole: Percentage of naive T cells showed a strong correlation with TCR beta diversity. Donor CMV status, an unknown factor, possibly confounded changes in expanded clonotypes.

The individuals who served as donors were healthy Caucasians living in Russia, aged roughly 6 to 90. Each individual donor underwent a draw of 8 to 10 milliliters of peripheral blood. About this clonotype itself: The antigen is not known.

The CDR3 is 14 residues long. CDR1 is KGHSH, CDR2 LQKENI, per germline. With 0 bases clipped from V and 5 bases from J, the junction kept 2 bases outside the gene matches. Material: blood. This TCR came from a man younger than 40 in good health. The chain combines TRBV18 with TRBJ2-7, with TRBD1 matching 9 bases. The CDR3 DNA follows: TGTGCCAGCTCACCACCCCGGGACAGGGACGAGCAGTACTTC. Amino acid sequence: CASSPPRDRDEQYF. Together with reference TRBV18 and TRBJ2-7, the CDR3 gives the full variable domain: NAGVMQNPRHLVRRRGQEARLRCSPMKGHSHVYWYRQLPEEGLKFMVYLQKENIIDESGMPKERFSAEFPKEGPSILRIQQVVRGDSAAYFCASSPPRDRDEQYFGPGTRLTVT.